The clone carrying this T cell receptor beta chain has just one count. These data come from a study of shared clonotypes between healthy human individuals. Across the whole study: Donors consisted of two women and a few men between 18 and 49.

CD8 cells regarded as naive lacked CD45RO, were positively chosen for CCR7, and omitted terminally differentiated effector memory CD45RA+ cells. Execution of the assay was at deep level. Genomic DNA of every subset was divided equally among multiple immunoSEQ plates. The assay was immunoSEQ multiplex PCR, and TCRdb's table has in-frame clones only and misses some. The sample has about 820,000 clones, about 92% seen once; the top ten hold less than 25%. The specimen was naive CD8+ T cells sorted from blood. This TCR was sampled from a man between 25 and 39 years old in good health.

The CDR3 sequence is CALASGTSYEQYF. DNA of the CDR3: TGTGCCCTGGCGTCCGGGACTTCCTACGAGCAGTACTTC. The rearrangement joins TRBV6-6 to TRBJ2-7; D perhaps matches TRBD2 (6 bases). The CDR3 contains 13 residues. The germline CDR1 and CDR2 sequences are MNHNY and SVGAGI (reference sequence). Trimming took off 11 bases at V and 1 base at J, with 15 bases between the two ends.